This note documents a single T cell receptor (beta chain) sequence. As yet, its antigen is unknown. A second PCR of about 7 to 12 cycles used a sample-barcoded 5' primer and a J-beta primer mix. TCRdb redid the calling of the 5' RACE reads with MiXCR, one entry per CDR3 protein. Of some 670,000 distinct CDR3 sequences listed, roughly half are singletons. This sample stems from a study of blood T cells in healthy people across ages. Study context: Per two T cells, about one barcoded beta molecule was captured through template switching. Study results and limitations: Underestimates were what the diversity estimates from one million T cells were considered to be. Strong correlation was found linking TCR beta diversity to naive T cell percentage. Nothing was known about donor CMV status, and this possibly confounded expanded clonotype changes.

The sequence was obtained from a woman of 80 years or more in good health. Sequenced sample: blood.

The CDR3 is CASSQDRGGSYNEQFF. Here the CDR3 DNA reads TGTGCCAGCAGCCAAGATCGGGGGGGCTCCTACAATGAGCAGTTCTTC. The V gene is TRBV4-2, the J gene TRBJ2-1; 8 bases are shared with TRBD2. Germline values: CDR1 LGHNA, CDR2 YNFKEQ. V was clipped by 0 bases and J by 0 bases; unmatched bases: 1. The CDR3 has 16 amino acids.